The 19 T cell receptor beta chains presented below share a single source sample, sequenced in a study of T cell responses to AZD1222 COVID-19 vaccine (dated by TCRdb to the early 2020s). The library was obtained by the immunoSEQ multiplex PCR assay. TCRdb provides this immuneACCESS table in a form limited to in-frame rearrangements. Some clones are lacking; in checked studies, under half of them reflect an unresolved V gene, and why the rest are absent is not known. The sample table holds some 150,000 clones, of which 87% were seen once. The ten largest clones take up just over 9% of the sample. Sample time point, as interpreted from the label and publication: about 28 days (+/-7) after the second vaccine dose. Sequenced material: peripheral blood, taken 28 days after the second AZD1222 dose. The origin of the receptors is an adult who received the AZD1222 COVID-19 vaccine.

This chain joins TRBV30 and TRBJ2-1; TRBD1 or TRBD2 may be the D gene (5 bases each). The germline V and J ends were trimmed by 6 bases and 12 bases, with 15 bases remaining between them. The CDR3 extends over 11 amino acids. Germline lookup yields CDR1 GTSNPN and CDR2 SVGIG (reference sequence). CDR3 sequence (DNA): TGTGCCTGTGGGGGAGCCCCAGGGCAGTTCTTC. Protein: CACGGAPGQFF.

This clone was observed a handful of times. The rearrangement uses TRBV18 and TRBJ1-1; TRBD1 is a possible D gene (5 bases). Trimming took off 4 bases at V and 1 base at J, with 28 bases between the two ends. There are 20 residues in the CDR3. Germline V gene lookup returns CDR1 KGHSH and CDR2 LQKENI. CDR3 DNA: TGTGCCAGCTCACTCCAATTCTCTCGGGACGGAGGAATCAAGAACACTGAAGCTTTCTTT. Its translation is CASSLQFSRDGGIKNTEAFF.

V usage is TRBV4-1 and J usage is TRBJ1-1; 7 nucleotides agree with TRBD1. The trim removed 5 bases at V and 4 bases at J, leaving 13 bases unmatched. Germline CDR1 and CDR2: MGHRA and YSYEKL. The CDR3 sequence is 16 residues long. The CDR3 protein is CASSSPRRQGGTEAFF. Written as DNA, the CDR3 is TGCGCCAGCAGCTCCCCGAGACGACAGGGCGGCACTGAAGCTTTCTTT.

The genes are TRBV11-1 and TRBJ1-1; D not resolved. Germline assignment: CDR1 SGHAT and CDR2 FQDESV (reference sequence). V gave up 4 bases and J gave up 7 bases, with 10 bases separating them. This CDR3 spans 12 amino acids. Written as DNA, the CDR3 is TGTGCCAGCAGCTCCCGGGGAGTTGAAGCTTTCTTT. Translated: CASSSRGVEAFF.

The rearrangement joins TRBV28 to TRBJ2-3; possibly TRBD1 for D (6 bases). This CDR3 has 15 residues. CDR1 is MDHEN, CDR2 SYDVKM, per germline. With 8 bases removed from V and 5 bases from J, the gap between germline ends came to 20 bases. In nucleotides, the CDR3 is TGTGCCAGCCTTCTAGGGGGTGGGGCCGGAGATACGCAGTATTTT. This encodes CASLLGGGAGDTQYF.

The chain uses TRBV19 and TRBJ1-2; 7 positions match TRBD1. The CDR3 runs 14 residues. The V and J ends lost 4 bases and 4 bases, in that order; junction bases with no gene match: 6. Germline CDR1 reads LNHDA; CDR2 reads SQIVND (reference sequence). CDR3 protein: CASSTGQVFYGYTF. CDR3 DNA: TGTGCCAGTAGTACCGGACAGGTATTCTATGGCTACACCTTC.

The chain's CDR3 is CASSLLGVPGYTF. CDR3 bases: TGTGCCAGCAGCTTACTCGGGGTCCCTGGCTACACCTTC. This chain uses TRBV11-2 with TRBJ1-2; D is uncertain. Germline V gene sequence: CDR1 SGHAT, CDR2 FQNNGV. V was clipped by 2 bases and J by 7 bases, with 11 bases between them. The CDR3 spans 13 residues.

The chain links TRBV5-1 to TRBJ2-3; D gene ambiguous. Trimming removed 4 bases at V and 5 bases at J, with 11 bases between. The CDR3 runs 13 residues. CDR1 SGHRS and CDR2 YFSETQ come from the germline V gene. The CDR3 DNA follows: TGCGCCAGCAGCCTCAAGCGAGGAGATACGCAGTATTTT. It specifies CASSLKRGDTQYF.

The V gene is TRBV10-3, the J gene TRBJ2-7; 9 bases match TRBD1. The V segment lost 8 bases and the J segment 3 bases; nucleotides outside the gene matches: 5. CDR1 and CDR2 (germline): ENHRY, SYGVKD. This CDR3 spans 13 amino acids. The CDR3 nucleotides are TGTGCCATCGCCGGGACAGGGTACTACGAGCAGTACTTC. Amino acids: CAIAGTGYYEQYF.

The CDR3 protein is CASRVDSNSYEQYF. The CDR3, as DNA: TGCGCCAGCAGGGTGGACAGTAACTCCTACGAGCAGTACTTC. V gene TRBV4-3 combines with J gene TRBJ2-7; D possibly corresponds to TRBD1 (6 bases). Germline CDR1 reads LGHNA; CDR2 reads YSLEER. CDR3 size: 14 residues. V was pared by 6 bases and J by 0 bases, with 12 bases between.

This clone is a singleton in its sample. CDR3 sequence reads: CSASLPTSYNEQFF. CDR3 bases: TGCAGTGCTAGTTTGCCAACCTCCTACAATGAGCAGTTCTTC. The chain is built from TRBV20-1 and TRBJ2-1; D not resolved. The CDR3 extends over 14 amino acids. Germline values: CDR1 DFQATT, CDR2 SNEGSKA (reference sequence). V was trimmed by 3 bases and J by 0 bases, leaving 9 bases between them.

The CDR3 bases are TGTGCCAGCAGCTTAACAGGGAGGGTATACGAGCAGTACTTC. Translated: CASSLTGRVYEQYF. V is TRBV7-2 and J is TRBJ2-7; tentatively, D is TRBD2 (7 bases). The germline V gene has CDR1 SGHTA and CDR2 FQGNSA. V lost 2 bases, J lost 4 bases, and 12 bases lay in between. This CDR3 is built from 14 residues.

The chain is built from TRBV6-5 and TRBJ1-1, with D perhaps TRBD1 (6 bases). Trimming removed 6 bases from V and 4 bases from J, with 15 bases in between. This CDR3 contains 14 residues. The V gene's germline CDR1 is MNHEY and CDR2 SVGAGI. The CDR3 protein is CASSQYQGFTEAFF. In DNA, the CDR3 is TGTGCCAGCAGCCAATATCAGGGGTTCACTGAAGCTTTCTTT.

This chain links TRBV18 with TRBJ2-3, with D unresolved. Per germline, CDR1 KGHSH and CDR2 LQKENI. The CDR3 totals 14 residues. The V end lost 3 bases, the J end lost 7 bases, and 14 bases lay between the germline ends. The CDR3 sequence: CASSPESVANTQYF. The DNA of the CDR3 is TGTGCCAGCTCACCCGAGTCGGTTGCGAATACGCAGTATTTT.

The CDR3 region is CSVGGARGYTF. CDR3 nucleotide sequence: TGCAGCGTTGGGGGAGCTCGAGGCTACACCTTC. V gene TRBV29-1 combines with J gene TRBJ1-2; D gene ambiguous. CDR1 is SQVTM and CDR2 is ANQGSEA in the germline V gene. V lost 4 bases, J lost 8 bases, and 11 bases lay in between. The CDR3 is 11 amino acids. Full variable domain (remainder filled in from reference TRBV29-1 and TRBJ1-2): SAVISQKPSRDICQRGTSLTIQCQVDSQVTMMFWYRQQPGQSLTLIATANQGSEATYESGFVIDKFPISRPNLTFSTLTVSNMSPEDSSIYLCSVGGARGYTFGSGTRLTVV.

This chain connects TRBV14 to TRBJ2-7, with 13 bases aligning to TRBD2. Germline CDR1 reads SGHDN; CDR2 reads FVKESK. CDR3 length: 15 residues. The trim removed 4 bases at V and 6 bases at J, leaving 6 bases unmatched. CDR3 amino acids: CASSLLAGGPAEQYF. In DNA, the CDR3 is TGTGCCAGCAGCCTACTAGCGGGAGGGCCCGCCGAGCAGTACTTC.

This chain joins TRBV14 and TRBJ2-5; no clear D gene. The CDR3 is made up of 15 amino acids. V shed 1 base and J shed 2 bases, with 11 bases lying between them. CDR1 and CDR2 from the germline V gene are SGHDN and FVKESK. CDR3 coding DNA: TGTGCCAGCAGCCAAGGGCGCGCAAGTCAAGAGACCCAGTACTTC. The encoded protein is CASSQGRASQETQYF.

The chain has TRBV6-2 or TRBV6-3 and TRBJ2-7; a possible D gene is TRBD1 (5 bases). V was trimmed by 2 bases and J by 0 bases, leaving 8 bases between them. The CDR3 extends over 14 amino acids. The germline V gene has CDR1 MNHEY and CDR2 SVGEGT. The CDR3 here is CASSYQGYSYEQYF. In DNA form, the CDR3 reads TGTGCCAGCAGTTACCAGGGCTACTCCTACGAGCAGTACTTC.

This chain joins TRBV5-1 and TRBJ2-1; possible D gene TRBD2, 5 bases. CDR1 is SGHRS and CDR2 is YFSETQ in the germline V gene. This CDR3 contains 15 residues. The germline V and J ends were trimmed by 0 bases and 1 base, with 8 bases remaining between them. Written as DNA, the CDR3 is TGCGCCAGCAGCTTGGAAGCGGCTTCCTACAATGAGCAGTTCTTC. Protein sequence: CASSLEAASYNEQFF.